These 4 T cell receptor beta chains were all obtained from the same sample, sequenced in a study of cytomegalovirus exposure and HLA in healthy donors. The study ran its PCR with 60 Vbeta and 13 Jbeta primers. This table comes from immunoSEQ multiplex PCR, and its TCRdb copy is limited to in-frame clones, with some not included. Of approximately 75,000 clones in the sample, 84% were seen once. Specimen: PBMCs. The receptor set was obtained from a man aged 70 or older in good health and CMV-seropositive.

The rearrangement joins TRBV6-5 to TRBJ2-3; D possibly corresponds to TRBD1 (6 bases). The CDR3 consists of 14 residues. Trimming stripped 6 bases from V and 6 bases from J, with 16 bases between. Germline lookup yields CDR1 MNHEY and CDR2 SVGAGI. The CDR3 DNA reads as TGTGCCAGCAGCCCAGTAGGGGGACGGGATACGCAGTATTTT. As protein: CASSPVGGRDTQYF.

The V call is TRBV28, the J call TRBJ1-2, with D uncertain. V was pared by 5 bases and J by 4 bases, with 11 bases between. CDR3 length: 13 residues. Germline-derived CDR1 and CDR2 are MDHEN and SYDVKM. Here the CDR3 reads CASSTHGSYGYTF. DNA of the CDR3: TGTGCCAGCAGTACCCATGGTAGCTATGGCTACACCTTC.

V and J are TRBV6-5 and TRBJ1-5, with D unclear. Per germline, CDR1 MNHEY and CDR2 SVGAGI. With 10 bases removed from V and 3 bases from J, the gap between germline ends came to 19 bases. This CDR3 has 15 amino acids. CDR3 nucleotides: TGTGCCACGAGAGCGTCTGTCAACCCCAATCAGCCCCAGCATTTT. This codes for CATRASVNPNQPQHF.

This clone has just a few counts. The chain links TRBV5-4 to TRBJ2-5; 8 positions agree with TRBD2. The DNA end lines up better with TRBJ2-7; the J call may be wrong. Looked up from germline, CDR1 is SGHNT and CDR2 is YYREEE (reference sequence). The CDR3 extends over 15 amino acids. This chain's CDR3 is CASSSSGSGRYEQYF. CDR3 nucleotides: TGTGCCAGCAGCTCGAGCGGGAGTGGCCGCTACGAGCAGTACTTC.